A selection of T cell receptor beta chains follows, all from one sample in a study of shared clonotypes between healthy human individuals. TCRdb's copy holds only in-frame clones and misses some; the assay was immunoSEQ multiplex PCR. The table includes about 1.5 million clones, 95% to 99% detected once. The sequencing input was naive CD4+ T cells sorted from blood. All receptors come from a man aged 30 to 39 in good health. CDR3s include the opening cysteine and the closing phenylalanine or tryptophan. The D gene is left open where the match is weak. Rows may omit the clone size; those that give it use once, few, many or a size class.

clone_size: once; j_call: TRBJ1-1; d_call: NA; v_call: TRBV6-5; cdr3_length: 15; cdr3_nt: TGTGCCAGCAGTTACTCCAATCGGGGTAATTTTGAAGCTTTCTTT; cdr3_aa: CASSYSNRGNFEAFF
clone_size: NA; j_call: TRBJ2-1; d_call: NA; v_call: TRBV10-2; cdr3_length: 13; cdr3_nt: TGCGCCAGCATGCGGGACTCCTACAATGAGCAGTTCTTC; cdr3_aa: CASMRDSYNEQFF
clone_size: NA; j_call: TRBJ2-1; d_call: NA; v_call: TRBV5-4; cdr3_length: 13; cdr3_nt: TGTGCCAGCAGCGGGGACTGGCTCAATGAGCAGTTCTTC; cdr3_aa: CASSGDWLNEQFF
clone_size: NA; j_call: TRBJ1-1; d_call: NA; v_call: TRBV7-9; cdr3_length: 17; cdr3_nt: TGTGCCAGCAGCTTGAACCGGGGCCTGCCCCTGAGCACTGAAGCTTTCTTT; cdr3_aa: CASSLNRGLPLSTEAFF
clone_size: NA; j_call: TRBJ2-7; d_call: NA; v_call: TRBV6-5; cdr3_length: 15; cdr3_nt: TGTGCCAGCAGTTACTCCGGGACGGCGACCTACGAGCAGTACTTC; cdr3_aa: CASSYSGTATYEQYF
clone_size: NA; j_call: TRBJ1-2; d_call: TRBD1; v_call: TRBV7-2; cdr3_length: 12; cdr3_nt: TGTGCCAGCAGCTTGAGGTCGACAGGGTATACCTTC; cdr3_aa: CASSLRSTGYTF
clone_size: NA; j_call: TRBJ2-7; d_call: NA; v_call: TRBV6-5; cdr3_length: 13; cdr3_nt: TGTGCCAGCAGTTTACGGGATCGCTACGAGCAGTACTTC; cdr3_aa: CASSLRDRYEQYF
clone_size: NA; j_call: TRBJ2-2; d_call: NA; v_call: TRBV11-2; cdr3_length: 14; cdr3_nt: TGTGCCAGCAGCCCCGATATGAACACCGGGGAGCTGTTTTTT; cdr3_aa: CASSPDMNTGELFF
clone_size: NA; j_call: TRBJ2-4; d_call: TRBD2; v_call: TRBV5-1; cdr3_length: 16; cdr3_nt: TGCGCCAGCAGCACCCCGGGACTAGCGGGGCTAAACATTCAGTACTTC; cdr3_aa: CASSTPGLAGLNIQYF
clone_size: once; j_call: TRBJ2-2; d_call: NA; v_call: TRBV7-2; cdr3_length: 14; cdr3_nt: TGTGCCAGCAGCCCACAACGAAACACCGGGGAGCTGTTTTTT; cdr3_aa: CASSPQRNTGELFF
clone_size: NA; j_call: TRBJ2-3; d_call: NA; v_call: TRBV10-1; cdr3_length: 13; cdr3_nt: TGCGCCAGCAGTGAGTCCGGGATGGATACGCAGTATTTT; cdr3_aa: CASSESGMDTQYF
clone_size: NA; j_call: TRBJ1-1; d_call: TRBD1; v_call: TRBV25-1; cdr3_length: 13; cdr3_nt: TGTGCCAGCAGTGCCCGGGACAGGTCCGAAGCTTTCTTT; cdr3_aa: CASSARDRSEAFF
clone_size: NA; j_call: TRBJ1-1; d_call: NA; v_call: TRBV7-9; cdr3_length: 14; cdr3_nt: TGTGCCAGCAGCCCGCGGTCGGGAGGCACTGAAGCTTTCTTT; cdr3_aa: CASSPRSGGTEAFF
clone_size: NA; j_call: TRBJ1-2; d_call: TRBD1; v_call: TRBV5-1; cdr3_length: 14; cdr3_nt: TGCGCCAGCAGCCCAGGACAGGGCGGCTATGGCTACACCTTC; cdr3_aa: CASSPGQGGYGYTF
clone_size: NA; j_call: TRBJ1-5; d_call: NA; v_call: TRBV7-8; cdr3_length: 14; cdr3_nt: TGTGCCAGCAGGGCAGGGAATAGCAATCAGCCCCAGCATTTT; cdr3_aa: CASRAGNSNQPQHF
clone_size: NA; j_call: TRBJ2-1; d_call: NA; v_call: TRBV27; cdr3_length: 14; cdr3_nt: TGTGCCAGCAGTTTATCGAAGGTACCCGTTGAGCAGTTCTTC; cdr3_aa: CASSLSKVPVEQFF
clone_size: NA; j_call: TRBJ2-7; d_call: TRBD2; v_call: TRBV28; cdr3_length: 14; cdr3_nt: TGTGCCAGCAGTTTGGTGGGAGGGAGTGGTGAGCAGTACTTC; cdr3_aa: CASSLVGGSGEQYF
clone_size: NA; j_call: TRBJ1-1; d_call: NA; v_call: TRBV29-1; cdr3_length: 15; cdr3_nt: TGCAGCGTTGGAAGGTCGGGGGCGAGGGACACTGAAGCTTTCTTT; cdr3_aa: CSVGRSGARDTEAFF
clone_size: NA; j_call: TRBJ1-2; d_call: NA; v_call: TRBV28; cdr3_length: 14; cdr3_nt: TGTGCCAGCAGTTCCCGCCGGCCTCTAAGGGGCTACACCTTC; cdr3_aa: CASSSRRPLRGYTF
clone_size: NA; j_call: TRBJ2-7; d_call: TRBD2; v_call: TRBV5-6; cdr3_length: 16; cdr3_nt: TGTGCCAGCAGCTTTCAAAGTATTGGGGGAGGGCCCGAGCAGTACTTC; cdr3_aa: CASSFQSIGGGPEQYF
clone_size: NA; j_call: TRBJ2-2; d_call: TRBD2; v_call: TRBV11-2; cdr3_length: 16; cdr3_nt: TGTGCCAGCAGCTCACTAGCGGGAGTCCGCACCGGGGAGCTGTTTTTT; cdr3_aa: CASSSLAGVRTGELFF
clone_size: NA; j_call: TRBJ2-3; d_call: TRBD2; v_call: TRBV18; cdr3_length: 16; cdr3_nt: TGTGCCAGCTCACCACTACCAGCGGGAGTGGCAGATACGCAGTATTTT; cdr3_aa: CASSPLPAGVADTQYF
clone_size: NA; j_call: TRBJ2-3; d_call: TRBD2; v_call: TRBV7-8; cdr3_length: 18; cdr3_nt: TGTGCCAGCAGCCCTGACCGTTGGAGCGGGGATACTACAGATACGCAGTATTTT; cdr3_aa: CASSPDRWSGDTTDTQYF
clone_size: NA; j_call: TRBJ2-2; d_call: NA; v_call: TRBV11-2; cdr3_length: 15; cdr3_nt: TGTGCCAGCAGCTGGCAGGGCCGGGACACCGGGGAGCTGTTTTTT; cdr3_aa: CASSWQGRDTGELFF
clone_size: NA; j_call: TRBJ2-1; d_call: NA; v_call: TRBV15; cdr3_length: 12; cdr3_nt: TGTGCCACCAGCAGGGGCGGGGATGAGCAGTTCTTC; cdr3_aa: CATSRGGDEQFF
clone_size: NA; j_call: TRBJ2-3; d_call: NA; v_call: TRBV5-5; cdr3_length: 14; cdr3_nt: TGTGCCAGCAGCTCCCGGAAGGGGGCAGATACGCAGTATTTT; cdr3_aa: CASSSRKGADTQYF
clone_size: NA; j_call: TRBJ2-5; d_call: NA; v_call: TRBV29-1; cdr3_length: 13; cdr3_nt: TGCAGCGTTGAAGATGCCCCCTGGGAGACCCAGTACTTC; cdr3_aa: CSVEDAPWETQYF
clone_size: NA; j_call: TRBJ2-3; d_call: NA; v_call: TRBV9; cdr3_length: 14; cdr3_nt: TGTGCCAGCAGCGTAGAGCCGAGACACCATACGCAGTATTTT; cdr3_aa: CASSVEPRHHTQYF
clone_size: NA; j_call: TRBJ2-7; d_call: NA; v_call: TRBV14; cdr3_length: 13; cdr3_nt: TGTGCCAGCAGCCAAGAAAGGTTGAGCTTAAAGTACTTC; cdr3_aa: CASSQERLSLKYF
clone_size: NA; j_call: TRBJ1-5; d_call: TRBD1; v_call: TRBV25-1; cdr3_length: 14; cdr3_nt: TGTGCCAGCAGAGGACAGGGGCACAATCAGCCCCAGCATTTT; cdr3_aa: CASRGQGHNQPQHF
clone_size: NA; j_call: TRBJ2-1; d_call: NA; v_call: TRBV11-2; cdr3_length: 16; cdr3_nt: TGTGCCAGCAGTTTGTCCCTTAGCGCACGCTACAATGAGCAGTTCTTC; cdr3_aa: CASSLSLSARYNEQFF
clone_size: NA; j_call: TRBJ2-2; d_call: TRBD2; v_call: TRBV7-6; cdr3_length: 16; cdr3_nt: TGTGCCAGCAGCTTGGGCGGGAGGGGGAACACCGGGGAGCTGTTTTTT; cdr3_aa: CASSLGGRGNTGELFF
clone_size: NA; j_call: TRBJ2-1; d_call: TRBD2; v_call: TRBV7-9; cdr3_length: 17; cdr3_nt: TGTGCCAGCAGCTTAAAGGCAGTAGCGGGACCCTTCAATGAGCAGTTCTTC; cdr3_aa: CASSLKAVAGPFNEQFF
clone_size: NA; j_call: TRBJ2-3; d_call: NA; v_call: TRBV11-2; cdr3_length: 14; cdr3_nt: TGTGCCAGTAGCGTTCCCGGGGGCAAAGATACGCAGTATTTT; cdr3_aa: CASSVPGGKDTQYF
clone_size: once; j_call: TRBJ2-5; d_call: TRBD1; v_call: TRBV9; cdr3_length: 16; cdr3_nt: TGTGCCAGCAGCGTAGGGCTGGGACAGGGGAAAGAGACCCAGTACTTC; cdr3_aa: CASSVGLGQGKETQYF
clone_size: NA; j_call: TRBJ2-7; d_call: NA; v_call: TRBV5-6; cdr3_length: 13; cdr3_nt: TGTGCCAGCAGCGCGACAGGCCGCTACGAGCAGTACTTC; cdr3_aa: CASSATGRYEQYF
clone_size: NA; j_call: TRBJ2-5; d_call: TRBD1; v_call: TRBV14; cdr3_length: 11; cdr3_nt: TGTGCCAGCAGACAGGGGGCGACCCAGTACTTC; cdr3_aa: CASRQGATQYF
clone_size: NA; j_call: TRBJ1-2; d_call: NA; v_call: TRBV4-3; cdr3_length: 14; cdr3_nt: TGCGCCAGCAGCCGAACACAGGGTTCCTATGGCTACACCTTC; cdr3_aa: CASSRTQGSYGYTF
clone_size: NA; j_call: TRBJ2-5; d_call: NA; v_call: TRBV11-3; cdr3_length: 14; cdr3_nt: TGTGCCAGCAGCCGTCAGGGTCGGGAAGAGACCCAGTACTTC; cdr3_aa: CASSRQGREETQYF
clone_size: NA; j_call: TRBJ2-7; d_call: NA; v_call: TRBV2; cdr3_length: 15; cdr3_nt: TGTGCCACCAAAGGGACGTTCGTGGGTCCCTACGAGCAGTACTTC; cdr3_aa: CATKGTFVGPYEQYF
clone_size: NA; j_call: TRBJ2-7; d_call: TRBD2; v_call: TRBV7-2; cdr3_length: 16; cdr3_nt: TGTGCCAGCAGCCCCCGGTCTAGCGGGAGTTCCAGGGAGCAGTACTTC; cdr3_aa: CASSPRSSGSSREQYF
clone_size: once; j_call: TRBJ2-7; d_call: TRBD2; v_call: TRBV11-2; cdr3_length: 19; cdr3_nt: TGTGCCAGCTCCACTCGAGCTCTAGCGGGAGGGCCAACTAACTACGAGCAGTACTTC; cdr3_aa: CASSTRALAGGPTNYEQYF
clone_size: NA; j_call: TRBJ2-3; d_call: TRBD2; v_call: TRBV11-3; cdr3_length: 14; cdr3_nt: TGTGCCAGCAGCATTAGCGGGAGAACAGATACGCAGTATTTT; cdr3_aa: CASSISGRTDTQYF
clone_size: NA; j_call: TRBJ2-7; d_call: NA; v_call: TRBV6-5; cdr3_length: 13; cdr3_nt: TGTGCCAGCAGTTATAGCCAGGGAATCGAGCAGTACTTC; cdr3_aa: CASSYSQGIEQYF
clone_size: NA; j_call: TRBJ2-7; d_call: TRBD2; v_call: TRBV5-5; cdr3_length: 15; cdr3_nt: TGTGCCAGCAGCAAGAGACTAGCCAGCTCCTACGAGCAGTACTTC; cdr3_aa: CASSKRLASSYEQYF
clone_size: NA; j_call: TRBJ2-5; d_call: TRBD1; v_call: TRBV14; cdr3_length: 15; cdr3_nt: TGTGCCAGCAGCCGCGGGCAGGGGGCGACGGAGACCCAGTACTTC; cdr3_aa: CASSRGQGATETQYF
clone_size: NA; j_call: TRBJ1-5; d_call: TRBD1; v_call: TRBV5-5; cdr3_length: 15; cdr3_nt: TGTGCCAGCAGCTATGAACAGGGGTTCAATCAGCCCCAGCATTTT; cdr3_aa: CASSYEQGFNQPQHF
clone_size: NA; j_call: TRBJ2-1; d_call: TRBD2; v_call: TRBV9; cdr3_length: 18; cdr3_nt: TGTGCCAGCAGCGTAATGACGGGAGGGCCTGGGTCCTACAATGAGCAGTTCTTC; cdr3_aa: CASSVMTGGPGSYNEQFF
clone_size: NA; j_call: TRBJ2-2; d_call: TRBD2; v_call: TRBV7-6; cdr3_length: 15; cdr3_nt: TGTGCCAGCAGCTTAATTCCTAGCGGGTATGGGGAGCTGTTTTTT; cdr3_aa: CASSLIPSGYGELFF
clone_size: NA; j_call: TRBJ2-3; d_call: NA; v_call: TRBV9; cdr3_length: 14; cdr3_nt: TGTGCCAGCAGCACGGGACCCTCCACAGATACGCAGTATTTT; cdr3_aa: CASSTGPSTDTQYF
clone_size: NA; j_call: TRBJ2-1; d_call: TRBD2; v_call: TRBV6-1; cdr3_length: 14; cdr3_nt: TGTGCCAGCAGCAGACTAGCCGGAAGGGATGAGCAGTTCTTC; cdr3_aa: CASSRLAGRDEQFF